What follows are 15 T cell receptor beta chains derived from one specimen sequenced in a study of CD8 T cells in Susac syndrome. The authors reverse transcribed roughly 0.5 to 1 ug RNA with random hexamers. TCRdb fed the immunoSEQ multiplex PCR reads into MiXCR, producing one record per CDR3 protein. The sample includes 160,000 or so distinct CDR3 sequences, approximately 94% of them seen just once. Material for sequencing was CD4+ T cells from PBMCs. All receptors come from a human donor with multiple sclerosis.

The CDR3 region has the DNA TGTGCCAGCAGCTTAGGCGGGAGGGCAGATACGCAGTATTTT. Translation: CASSLGGRADTQYF. The chain couples TRBV7-2 to TRBJ2-3; 9 bases align to TRBD2. The V gene's germline CDR1 is SGHTA and CDR2 FQGNSA. V gave up 1 base and J gave up 4 bases; unmatched junction bases: 0. The CDR3 runs to 14 residues.

J is TRBJ1-4 and V is TRBV2; D ambiguous. Germline V gene data show CDR1 as SNHLY and CDR2 as FYNNEI. This CDR3 region has 15 residues. V was clipped by 7 bases and J by 8 bases, with 20 bases between them. This CDR3 is CASTLGGRVGEKLFF. The CDR3 nucleotides are TGTGCCAGCACACTCGGAGGGAGGGTCGGCGAAAAACTGTTTTTT.

This rearrangement joins TRBV3-1 to TRBJ1-1, with unresolved D. CDR1 is LGHDT and CDR2 is YNNKEL in the germline V gene (reference sequence). This CDR3 region has 14 residues. V lost 2 bases to trimming and J lost 1 base, with 8 bases between them. The CDR3 DNA follows: TGTGCCAGCAGCCAATTTTCCGAGAACACTGAAGCTTTCTTT. Translating gives CASSQFSENTEAFF.

The rearrangement links TRBV5-1 to TRBJ2-5; maybe TRBD2 (6 bases). The CDR3 has 15 residues. Germline V gives CDR1 SGHRS, CDR2 YFSETQ. Trimming removed 4 bases at V and 5 bases at J, with 18 bases between. This chain's CDR3 is CASSGGTVVGETQYF. The CDR3 bases are TGCGCCAGCAGCGGGGGGACCGTGGTGGGGGAGACCCAGTACTTC. Complete variable domain (other parts from reference TRBV5-1 and TRBJ2-5): KAGVTQTPRYLIKTRGQQVTLSCSPISGHRSVSWYQQTPGQGLQFLFEYFSETQRNKGNFPGRFSGRQFSNSRSEMNVSTLELGDSALYLCASSGGTVVGETQYFGPGTRLLVL.

V is TRBV5-1 and J is TRBJ1-2; TRBD1 matches 10 bases. Trimming at V came to 3 bases and at J to 5 bases, leaving 7 bases not matched to a gene. Germline V lookup: CDR1 SGHRS, CDR2 YFSETQ. The CDR3 covers 15 residues. CDR3 nucleotide sequence: TGCGCCAGCAGCTCCTATCCGGACAGGGGGTATGGCTACACCTTC. This codes for CASSSYPDRGYGYTF.

With respect to this clonotype: Mismatch with germline at one junction end may stem from a read error. This chain connects TRBV30 to TRBJ2-7, with 14 bases lining up with TRBD2. Per the germline V gene, CDR1 is GTSNPN and CDR2 is SVGIG (reference sequence). The CDR3 runs 16 residues. The CDR3 is CARRGGTSGRKGEQYF. CDR3 sequence (DNA): TGTGCCCGGAGAGGAGGGACTAGCGGGAGAAAAGGAGAGCAGTACTTC.

The rearrangement links TRBV3-1 to TRBJ2-3, with D possibly matching TRBD2 (6 bases). Germline V gives CDR1 LGHDT, CDR2 YNNKEL (reference sequence). The CDR3 has 15 residues. Trimming pared 1 base from V and 5 bases from J, leaving 13 bases between. Here the CDR3 DNA reads TGTGCCAGCAGCCAAGTCGGGGGACGTGGAGATACGCAGTATTTT. Its protein product is CASSQVGGRGDTQYF.

This sequence joins TRBV20-1 and TRBJ2-3; no clear D gene. CDR1 is DFQATT, CDR2 SNEGSKA, per germline (reference sequence). V lost 4 bases and J lost 3, with 20 bases in between. The CDR3 loop spans 16 amino acids. CDR3 bases: TGCAGTGCTACCGGTGCAATGGTTTTGGGGACAGATACGCAGTATTTT. Translation: CSATGAMVLGTDTQYF.

This sequence joins TRBV28 and TRBJ2-3; D may match TRBD1 or TRBD2 (5 bases each). V was shortened by 5 bases and J by 14 bases, with 17 bases between the two germline ends. Germline V gives CDR1 MDHEN, CDR2 SYDVKM. The CDR3 is 12 residues long. CDR3 amino acids: CASSIPGRHAYF. The CDR3 DNA reads as TGTGCCAGCAGTATTCCGGGGCGGCACGCGTATTTT.

The sample holds a few counts of this clonotype. The chain carries TRBV7-2 and TRBJ2-6; 8 bases match TRBD1. V shed 5 bases, J shed 0 bases, and the junction held 6 bases outside the gene matches. The CDR3 sequence is 17 residues long. Germline CDR1 is SGHTA and CDR2 is FQGNSA. CDR3 amino acids: CASSPGQVLSGANVLTF. The CDR3, as DNA: TGTGCCAGCAGCCCGGGACAGGTCCTCTCTGGGGCCAACGTCCTGACTTTC.

The chain has TRBV20-1 and TRBJ2-3, with D perhaps matching TRBD2 (5 bases). The length of the CDR3 is 17 residues. CDR1 is DFQATT and CDR2 is SNEGSKA in the germline V gene (reference sequence). The V gene lost 0 bases and the J gene lost 0 bases, with 16 bases spanning the gap. The CDR3 DNA is TGCAGTGCTAGAGATAGTCGGAGGTTCCCTAGCACAGATACGCAGTATTTT. This codes for CSARDSRRFPSTDTQYF.

The chain joins TRBV10-3 to TRBJ2-3, with TRBD1 as a possible D gene (5 bases). The V gene's germline CDR1 is ENHRY and CDR2 SYGVKD. Trimming pared 0 bases from V and 2 bases from J, leaving 15 bases between. The CDR3 spans 17 residues. CDR3 region: CAISESMLDKSTDTQYF. The DNA for the CDR3 is TGTGCCATCAGTGAGTCGATGCTGGACAAGTCCACAGATACGCAGTATTTT.

The V and J genes are TRBV20-1 and TRBJ2-1; tentative D call: TRBD2 (5 bases). The CDR3 extends over 16 amino acids. The V gene lost 2 bases and the J gene lost 2 bases, with 16 bases spanning the gap. The germline CDR1 and CDR2 sequences are DFQATT and SNEGSKA (reference sequence). The CDR3, as DNA: TGCAGTGCTAGAAAATCTCCCGGGGTGGCCTACAATGAGCAGTTCTTC. Translated, it gives CSARKSPGVAYNEQFF.

The chain joins TRBV5-1 to TRBJ1-1; 7 nucleotides agree with TRBD1. Germline V CDR1 and CDR2: SGHRS, YFSETQ. This CDR3 is 15 amino acids long. V dropped 3 bases and J dropped 0; count of bases not matched to a gene: 5. CDR3 bases: TGCGCCAGCAGCTCGACAGGGTGGATGAACACTGAAGCTTTCTTT. Its translation: CASSSTGWMNTEAFF. Full variable domain (rest looked up from reference TRBV5-1 and TRBJ1-1): KAGVTQTPRYLIKTRGQQVTLSCSPISGHRSVSWYQQTPGQGLQFLFEYFSETQRNKGNFPGRFSGRQFSNSRSEMNVSTLELGDSALYLCASSSTGWMNTEAFFGQGTRLTVV.

The chain recombines TRBV2 with TRBJ2-1; no clear D. This CDR3 spans 13 amino acids. Germline lookup yields CDR1 SNHLY and CDR2 FYNNEI. The V end lost 5 bases, the J end lost 4 bases, and 9 bases lay between the germline ends. The CDR3 nucleotides read TGTGCCAGCAGTAGCTCAGTATACAATGAGCAGTTCTTC. Protein product: CASSSSVYNEQFF.